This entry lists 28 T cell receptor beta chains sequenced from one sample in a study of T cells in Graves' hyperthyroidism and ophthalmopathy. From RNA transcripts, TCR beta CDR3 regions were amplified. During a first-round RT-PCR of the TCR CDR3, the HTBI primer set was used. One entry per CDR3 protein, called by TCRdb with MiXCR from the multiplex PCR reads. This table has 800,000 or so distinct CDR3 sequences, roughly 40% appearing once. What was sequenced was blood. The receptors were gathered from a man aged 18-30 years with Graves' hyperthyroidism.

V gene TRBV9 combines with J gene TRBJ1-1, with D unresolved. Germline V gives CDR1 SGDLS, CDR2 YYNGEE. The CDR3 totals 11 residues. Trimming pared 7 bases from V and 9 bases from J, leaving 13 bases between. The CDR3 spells CASSPHPKAFF. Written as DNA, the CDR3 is TGTGCCAGCTCACCACACCCTAAAGCTTTCTTT.

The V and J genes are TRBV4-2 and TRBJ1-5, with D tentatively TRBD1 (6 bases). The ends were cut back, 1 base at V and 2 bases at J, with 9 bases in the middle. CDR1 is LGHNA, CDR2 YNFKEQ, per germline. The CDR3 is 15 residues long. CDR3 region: CASSQGGGRNQPQHF. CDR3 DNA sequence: TGTGCCAGCAGCCAAGGGGGGGGGCGCAATCAGCCCCAGCATTTT.

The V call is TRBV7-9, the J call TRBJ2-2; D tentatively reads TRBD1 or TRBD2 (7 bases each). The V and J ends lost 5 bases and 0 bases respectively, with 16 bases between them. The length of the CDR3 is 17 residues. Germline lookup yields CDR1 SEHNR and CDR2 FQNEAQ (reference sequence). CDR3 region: CASSQGGGGPNTGELFF. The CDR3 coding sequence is TGTGCCAGCAGCCAAGGGGGCGGGGGACCGAACACCGGGGAGCTGTTTTTT.

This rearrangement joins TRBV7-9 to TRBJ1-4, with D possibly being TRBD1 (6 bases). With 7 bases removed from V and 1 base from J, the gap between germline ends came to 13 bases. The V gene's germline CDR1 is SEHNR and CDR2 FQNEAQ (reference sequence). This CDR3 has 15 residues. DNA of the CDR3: TGTGCCAGCACTAAGGGGGGAGGAACTAATGAAAAACTGTTTTTT. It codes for CASTKGGGTNEKLFF.

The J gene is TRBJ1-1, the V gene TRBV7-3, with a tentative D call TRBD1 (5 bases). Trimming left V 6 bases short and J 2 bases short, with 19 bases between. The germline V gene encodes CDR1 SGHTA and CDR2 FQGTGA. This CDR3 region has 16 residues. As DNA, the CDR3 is TGTGCCAGCAGAGTGCGGGGGGAGAAGGGTAACACTGAAGCTTTCTTT. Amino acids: CASRVRGEKGNTEAFF.

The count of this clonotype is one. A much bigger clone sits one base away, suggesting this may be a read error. The CDR3 nucleotides read TGTGCCACCAGCAGAGATTGGACCGTCGGGTCCCAGCATTTT. As protein: CATSRDWTVGSQHF. This chain connects TRBV15 to TRBJ1-5; D unresolved. From germline, CDR1 is LNHNV and CDR2 YYDKDF (reference sequence). CDR3 length equals 14 residues. Trimming removed 0 bases from V and 11 bases from J, with 14 bases in between. The full variable domain, in which reference TRBV15 and TRBJ1-5 provide the parts outside the CDR3, is DAMVIQNPRYQVTQFGKPVTLSCSQTLNHNVMYWYQQKSSQAPKLLFHYYDKDFNNEADTPDNFQSRRPNTSFCFLDIRSPGLGDTAMYLCATSRDWTVGSQHFGDGTRLSIL.

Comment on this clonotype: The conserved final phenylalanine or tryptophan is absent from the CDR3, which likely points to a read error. CDR3 bases: TGCAGTGCTAGAGATAGGAGGGGGCTAGAGGGCTACACCCTC. It specifies CSARDRRGLEGYTL. The chain recombines TRBV20-1 with TRBJ1-2; TRBD1 matches 7 bases. This CDR3 is built from 14 residues. In germline, CDR1 is DFQATT, CDR2 SNEGSKA (reference sequence). V trimming: 0 bases; J trimming: 8 bases; junction bases outside the gene matches: 9.

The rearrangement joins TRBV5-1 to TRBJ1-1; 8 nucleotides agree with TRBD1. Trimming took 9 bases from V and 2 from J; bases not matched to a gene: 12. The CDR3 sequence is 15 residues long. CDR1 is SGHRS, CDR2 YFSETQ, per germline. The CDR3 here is CATTTGEGLNTEAFF. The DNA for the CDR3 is TGCGCCACCACGACAGGGGAAGGCCTCAACACTGAAGCTTTCTTT.

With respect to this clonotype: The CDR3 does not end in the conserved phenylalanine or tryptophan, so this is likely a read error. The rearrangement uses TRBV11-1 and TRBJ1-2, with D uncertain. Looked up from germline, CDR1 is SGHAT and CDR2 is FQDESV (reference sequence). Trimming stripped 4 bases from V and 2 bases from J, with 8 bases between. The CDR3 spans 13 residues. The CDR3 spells CASSSRYNYGYTY. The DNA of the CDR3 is TGTGCCAGCAGCTCAAGGTACAACTATGGCTACACCTAC.

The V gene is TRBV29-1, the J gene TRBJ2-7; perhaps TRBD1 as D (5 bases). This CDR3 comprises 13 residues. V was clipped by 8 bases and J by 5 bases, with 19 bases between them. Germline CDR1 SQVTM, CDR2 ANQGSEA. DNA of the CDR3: TGCAGCTTCACCCGGGCAGGGAAGGACGAGCAGTACTTC. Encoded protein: CSFTRAGKDEQYF.

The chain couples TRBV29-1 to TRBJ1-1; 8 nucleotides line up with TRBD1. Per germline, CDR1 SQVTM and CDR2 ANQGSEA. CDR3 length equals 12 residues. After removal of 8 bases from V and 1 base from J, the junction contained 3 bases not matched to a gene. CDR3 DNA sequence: TGCAGCTTCACAGGGGGGAACACTGAAGCTTTCTTT. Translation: CSFTGGNTEAFF.

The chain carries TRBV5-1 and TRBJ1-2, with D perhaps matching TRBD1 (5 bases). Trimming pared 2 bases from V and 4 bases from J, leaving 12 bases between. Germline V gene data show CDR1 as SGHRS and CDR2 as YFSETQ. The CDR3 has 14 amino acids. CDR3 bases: TGCGCCAGCAGCTTTGAGGGGACGGTCTATGGCTACACCTTC. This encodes CASSFEGTVYGYTF. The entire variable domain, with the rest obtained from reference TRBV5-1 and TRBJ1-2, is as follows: KAGVTQTPRYLIKTRGQQVTLSCSPISGHRSVSWYQQTPGQGLQFLFEYFSETQRNKGNFPGRFSGRQFSNSRSEMNVSTLELGDSALYLCASSFEGTVYGYTFGSGTRLTVV.

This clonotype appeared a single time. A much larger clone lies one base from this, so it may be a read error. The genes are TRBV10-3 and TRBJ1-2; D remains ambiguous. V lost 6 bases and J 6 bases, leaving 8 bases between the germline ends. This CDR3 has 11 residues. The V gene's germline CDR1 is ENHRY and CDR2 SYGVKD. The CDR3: CAIRGSNGYTF. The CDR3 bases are TGTGCCATCAGGGGGTCCAATGGCTACACCTTC.

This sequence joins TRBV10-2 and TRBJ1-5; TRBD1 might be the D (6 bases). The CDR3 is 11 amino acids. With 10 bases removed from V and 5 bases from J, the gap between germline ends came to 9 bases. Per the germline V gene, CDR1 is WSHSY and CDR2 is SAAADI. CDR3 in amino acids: CAIEGDQPQHF. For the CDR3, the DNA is TGCGCCATCGAGGGGGATCAGCCCCAGCATTTT.

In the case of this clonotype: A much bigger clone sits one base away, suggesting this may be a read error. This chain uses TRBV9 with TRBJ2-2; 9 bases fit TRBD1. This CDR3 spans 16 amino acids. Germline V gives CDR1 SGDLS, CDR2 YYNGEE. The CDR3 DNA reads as TGTGCCAGCAGCGTAGCTGGGACAGGGTTCACCGGGGAGCTGCTTTTT. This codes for CASSVAGTGFTGELLF. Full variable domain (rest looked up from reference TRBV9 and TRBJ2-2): DSGVTQTPKHLITATGQRVTLRCSPRSGDLSVYWYQQSLDQGLQFLIQYYNGEERAKGNILERFSAQQFPDLHSELNLSSLELGDSALYFCASSVAGTGFTGELLFGEGSRLTVL.

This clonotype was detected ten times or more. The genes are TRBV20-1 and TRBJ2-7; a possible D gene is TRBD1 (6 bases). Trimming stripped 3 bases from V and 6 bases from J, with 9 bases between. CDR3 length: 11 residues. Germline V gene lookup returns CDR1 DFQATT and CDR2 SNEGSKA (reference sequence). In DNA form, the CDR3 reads TGCAGTGCTAGCTGGGGGCCCGAGCAGTACTTC. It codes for CSASWGPEQYF.

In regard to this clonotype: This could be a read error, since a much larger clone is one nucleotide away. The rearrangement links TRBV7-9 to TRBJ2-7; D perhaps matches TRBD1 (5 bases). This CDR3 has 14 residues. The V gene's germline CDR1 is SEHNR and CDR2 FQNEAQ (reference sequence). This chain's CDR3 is CARSSDSKSYEQYF. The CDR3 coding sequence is TGTGCCCGCAGCTCAGACAGTAAATCCTACGAGCAGTACTTC.

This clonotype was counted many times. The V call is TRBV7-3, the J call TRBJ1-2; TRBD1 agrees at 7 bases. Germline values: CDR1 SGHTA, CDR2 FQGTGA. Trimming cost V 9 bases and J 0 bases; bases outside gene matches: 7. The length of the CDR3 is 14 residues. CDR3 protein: CASQGTAPNYGYTF. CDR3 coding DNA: TGTGCCAGTCAAGGGACAGCGCCTAACTATGGCTACACCTTC.

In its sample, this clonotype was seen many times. The CDR3 reads CASSADRDENTIYF. The CDR3 coding sequence is TGTGCCAGCAGTGCCGACAGGGACGAAAACACCATATATTTT. The rearrangement joins TRBV2 to TRBJ1-3; TRBD1 agrees at 7 bases. J was trimmed by 6 bases and V by 4 bases; bases with no gene match: 6. The V gene's germline CDR1 is SNHLY and CDR2 FYNNEI. The CDR3 length is 14 residues.

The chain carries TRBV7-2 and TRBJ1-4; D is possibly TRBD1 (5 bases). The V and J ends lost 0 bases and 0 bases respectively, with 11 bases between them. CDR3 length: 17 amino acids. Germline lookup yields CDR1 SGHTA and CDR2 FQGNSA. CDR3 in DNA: TGTGCCAGCAGCTTAGCCGGCAGGGCTGCAACTAATGAAAAACTGTTTTTT. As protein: CASSLAGRAATNEKLFF.

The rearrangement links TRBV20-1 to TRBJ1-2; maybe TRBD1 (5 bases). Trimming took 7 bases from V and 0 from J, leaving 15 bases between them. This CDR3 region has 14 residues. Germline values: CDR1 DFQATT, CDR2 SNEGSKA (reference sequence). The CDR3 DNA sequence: TGCAGTGGCCGTCCCGGGACCACTAACTATGGCTACACCTTC. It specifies CSGRPGTTNYGYTF.

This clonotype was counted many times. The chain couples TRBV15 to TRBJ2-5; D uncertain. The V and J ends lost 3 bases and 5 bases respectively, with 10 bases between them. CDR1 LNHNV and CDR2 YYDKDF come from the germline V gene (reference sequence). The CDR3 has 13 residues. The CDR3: CATSRGSLETQYF. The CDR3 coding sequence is TGTGCCACCAGCAGGGGCTCCCTGGAGACCCAGTACTTC.

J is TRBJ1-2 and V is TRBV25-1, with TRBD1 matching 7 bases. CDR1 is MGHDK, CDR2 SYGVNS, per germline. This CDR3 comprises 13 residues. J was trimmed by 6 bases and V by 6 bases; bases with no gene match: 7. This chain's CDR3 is CASRETGWHGYTF. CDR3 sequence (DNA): TGTGCCAGCAGAGAGACAGGGTGGCATGGCTACACCTTC.

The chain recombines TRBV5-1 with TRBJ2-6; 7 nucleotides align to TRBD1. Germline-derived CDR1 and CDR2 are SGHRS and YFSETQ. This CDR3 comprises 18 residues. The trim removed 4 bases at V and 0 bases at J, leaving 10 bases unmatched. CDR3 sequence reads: CASSIGTEIYSGANVLTF. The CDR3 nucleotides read TGCGCCAGCAGCATAGGGACAGAAATATACTCTGGGGCCAACGTCCTGACTTTC.

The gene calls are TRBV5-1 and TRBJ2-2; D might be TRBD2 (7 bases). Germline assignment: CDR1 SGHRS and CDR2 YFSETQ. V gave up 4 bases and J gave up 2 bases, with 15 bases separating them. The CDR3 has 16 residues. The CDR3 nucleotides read TGCGCCAGCAGCGGGGGGGGCGGTCGTAACACCGGGGAGCTGTTTTTT. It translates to CASSGGGGRNTGELFF.

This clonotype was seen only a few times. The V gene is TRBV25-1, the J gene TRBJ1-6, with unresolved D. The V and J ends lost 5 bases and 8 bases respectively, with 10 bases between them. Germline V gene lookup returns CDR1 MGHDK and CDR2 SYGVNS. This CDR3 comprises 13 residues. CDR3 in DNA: TGTGCCAGCAGTTTCGGGGTGTATTCACCCCTCCACTTT. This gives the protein CASSFGVYSPLHF.

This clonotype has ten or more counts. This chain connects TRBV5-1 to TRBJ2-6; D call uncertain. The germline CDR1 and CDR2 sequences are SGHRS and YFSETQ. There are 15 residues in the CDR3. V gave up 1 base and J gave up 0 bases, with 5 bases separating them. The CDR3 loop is CASSLLSSGANVLTF. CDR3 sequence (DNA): TGCGCCAGCAGCTTGTTGAGCTCTGGGGCCAACGTCCTGACTTTC.

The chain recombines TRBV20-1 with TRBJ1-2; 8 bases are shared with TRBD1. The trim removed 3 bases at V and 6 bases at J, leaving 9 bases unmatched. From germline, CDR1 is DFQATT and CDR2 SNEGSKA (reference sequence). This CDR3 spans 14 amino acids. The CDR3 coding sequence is TGCAGTGCTAGGGACCGGGACAGGCAGGATGGCTACACCTTC. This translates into CSARDRDRQDGYTF.